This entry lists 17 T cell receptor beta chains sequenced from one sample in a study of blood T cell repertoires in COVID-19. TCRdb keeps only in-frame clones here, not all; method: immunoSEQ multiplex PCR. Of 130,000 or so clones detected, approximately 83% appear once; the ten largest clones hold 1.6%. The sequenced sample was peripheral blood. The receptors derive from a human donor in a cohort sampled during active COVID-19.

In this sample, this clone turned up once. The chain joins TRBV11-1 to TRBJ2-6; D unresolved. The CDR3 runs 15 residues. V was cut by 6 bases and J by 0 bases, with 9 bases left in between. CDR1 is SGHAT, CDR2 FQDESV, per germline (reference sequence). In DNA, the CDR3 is TGTGCCAGCAGTCGGGTTAGCTCTGGGGCCAACGTCCTGACTTTC. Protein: CASSRVSSGANVLTF.

This chain's CDR3 is CASIPSTGSNYGYTF. In DNA, the CDR3 is TGCGCCAGCATCCCGTCTACAGGGTCTAACTATGGCTACACCTTC. V gene TRBV5-1 combines with J gene TRBJ1-2; TRBD1 might be the D (6 bases). The CDR3 has 15 amino acids. V lost 6 bases and J 0 bases, leaving 15 bases between the germline ends. From germline, CDR1 is SGHRS and CDR2 YFSETQ.

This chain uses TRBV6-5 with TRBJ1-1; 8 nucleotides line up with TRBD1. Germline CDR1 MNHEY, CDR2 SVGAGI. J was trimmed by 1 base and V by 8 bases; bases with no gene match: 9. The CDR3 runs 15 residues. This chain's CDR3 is CASRSGGGGNTEAFF. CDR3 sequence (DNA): TGTGCCAGCCGCTCAGGGGGCGGGGGGAACACTGAAGCTTTCTTT.

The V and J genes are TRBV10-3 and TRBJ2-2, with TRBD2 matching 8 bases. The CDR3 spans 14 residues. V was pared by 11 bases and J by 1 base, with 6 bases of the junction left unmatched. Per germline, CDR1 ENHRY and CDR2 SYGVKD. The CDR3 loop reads CASRLAQNTGELFF. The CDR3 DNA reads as TGTGCCTCCCGACTAGCGCAGAACACCGGGGAGCTGTTTTTT.

Here the CDR3 reads CATSRDLWGVSRILYGYTF. CDR3 DNA sequence: TGTGCCACCAGCAGAGATCTCTGGGGCGTCAGCCGAATACTTTATGGCTACACCTTC. The rearrangement joins TRBV15 to TRBJ1-2, with D possibly matching TRBD1 (5 bases). Trimming stripped 0 bases from V and 5 bases from J, with 25 bases between. Germline V gives CDR1 LNHNV, CDR2 YYDKDF (reference sequence). The CDR3 runs to 19 residues.

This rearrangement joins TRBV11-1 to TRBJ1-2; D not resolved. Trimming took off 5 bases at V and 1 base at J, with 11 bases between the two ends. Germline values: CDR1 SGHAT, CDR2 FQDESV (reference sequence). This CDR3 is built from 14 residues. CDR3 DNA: TGTGCCAGCAGCAGCGGCGGCGATAACTATGGCTACACCTTC. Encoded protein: CASSSGGDNYGYTF.

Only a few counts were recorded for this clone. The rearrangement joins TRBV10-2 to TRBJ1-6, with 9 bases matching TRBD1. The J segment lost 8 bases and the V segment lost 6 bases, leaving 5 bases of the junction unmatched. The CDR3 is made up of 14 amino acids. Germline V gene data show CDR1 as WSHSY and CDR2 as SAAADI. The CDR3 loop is CASRAQGAHSPLHF. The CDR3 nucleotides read TGCGCCAGCAGGGCACAGGGGGCGCATTCACCCCTCCACTTT.

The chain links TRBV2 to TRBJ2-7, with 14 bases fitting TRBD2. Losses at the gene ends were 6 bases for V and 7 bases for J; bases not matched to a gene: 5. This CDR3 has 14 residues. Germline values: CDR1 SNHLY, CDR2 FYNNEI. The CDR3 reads CASSPGTSGSEQYF. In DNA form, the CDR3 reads TGTGCCAGCAGCCCCGGGACTAGCGGGAGTGAGCAGTACTTC.

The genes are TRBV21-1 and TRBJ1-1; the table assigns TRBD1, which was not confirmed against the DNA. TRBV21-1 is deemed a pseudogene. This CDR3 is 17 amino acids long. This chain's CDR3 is CASSLLQGAPDDTEAFF. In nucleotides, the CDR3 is TGTGCCAGCAGCCTCCTACAGGGGGCGCCGGACGACACTGAAGCTTTCTTT.

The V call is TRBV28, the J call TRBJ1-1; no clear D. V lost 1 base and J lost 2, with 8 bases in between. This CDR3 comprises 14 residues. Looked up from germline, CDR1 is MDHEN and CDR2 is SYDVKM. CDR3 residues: CASSLSRINTEAFF. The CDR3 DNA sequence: TGTGCCAGCAGTTTATCCAGGATTAACACTGAAGCTTTCTTT.

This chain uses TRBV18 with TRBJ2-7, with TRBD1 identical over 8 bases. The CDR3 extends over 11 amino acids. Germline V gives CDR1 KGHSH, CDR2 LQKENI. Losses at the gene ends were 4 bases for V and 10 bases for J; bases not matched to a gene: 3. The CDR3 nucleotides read TGTGCCAGCTCACTCGGACAGGGCCAGTACTTC. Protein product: CASSLGQGQYF.

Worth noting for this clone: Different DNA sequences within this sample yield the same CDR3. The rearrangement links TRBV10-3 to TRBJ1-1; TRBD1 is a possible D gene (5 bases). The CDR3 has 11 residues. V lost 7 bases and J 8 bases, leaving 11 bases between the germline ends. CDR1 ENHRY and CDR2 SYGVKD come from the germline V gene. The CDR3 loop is CAIKGEGEAFF. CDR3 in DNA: TGTGCCATCAAAGGGGAAGGAGAAGCTTTCTTT.

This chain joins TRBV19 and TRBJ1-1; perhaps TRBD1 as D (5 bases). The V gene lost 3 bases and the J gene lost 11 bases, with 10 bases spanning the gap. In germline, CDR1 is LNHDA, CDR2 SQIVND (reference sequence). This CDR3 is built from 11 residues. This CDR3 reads CASSIRDYAFF. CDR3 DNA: TGTGCCAGTAGTATCAGGGATTATGCTTTCTTT.

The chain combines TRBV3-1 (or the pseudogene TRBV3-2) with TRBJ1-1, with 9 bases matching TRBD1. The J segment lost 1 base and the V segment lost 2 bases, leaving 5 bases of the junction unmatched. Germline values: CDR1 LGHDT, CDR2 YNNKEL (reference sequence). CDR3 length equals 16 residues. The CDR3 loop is CASSQRGTGPNTEAFF. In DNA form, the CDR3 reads TGTGCCAGCAGCCAAAGGGGGACAGGGCCGAACACTGAAGCTTTCTTT.

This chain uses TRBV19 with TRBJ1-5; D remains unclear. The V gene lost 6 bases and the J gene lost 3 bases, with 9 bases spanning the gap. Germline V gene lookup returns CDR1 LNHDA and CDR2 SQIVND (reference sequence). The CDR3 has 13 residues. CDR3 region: CASSLRDNQPQHF. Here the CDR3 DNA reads TGTGCCAGTAGCTTGCGGGACAATCAGCCCCAGCATTTT.

CDR3 sequence: CASTRQLDTDTQYF. As DNA, the CDR3 is TGTGCCAGCACGAGACAGCTAGACACAGATACGCAGTATTTT. The gene calls are TRBV14 and TRBJ2-3; possible D gene TRBD1, 5 bases. Germline V gene data show CDR1 as SGHDN and CDR2 as FVKESK. Trimming pared 7 bases from V and 2 bases from J, leaving 13 bases between. The CDR3 runs 14 residues.

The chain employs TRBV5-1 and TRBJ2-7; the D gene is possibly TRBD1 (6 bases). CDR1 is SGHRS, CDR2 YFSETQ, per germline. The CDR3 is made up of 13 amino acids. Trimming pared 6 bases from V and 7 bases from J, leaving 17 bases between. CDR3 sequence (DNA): TGCGCCAGCACCCGGGCAGGGGTAGATGAGCAGTACTTC. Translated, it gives CASTRAGVDEQYF.